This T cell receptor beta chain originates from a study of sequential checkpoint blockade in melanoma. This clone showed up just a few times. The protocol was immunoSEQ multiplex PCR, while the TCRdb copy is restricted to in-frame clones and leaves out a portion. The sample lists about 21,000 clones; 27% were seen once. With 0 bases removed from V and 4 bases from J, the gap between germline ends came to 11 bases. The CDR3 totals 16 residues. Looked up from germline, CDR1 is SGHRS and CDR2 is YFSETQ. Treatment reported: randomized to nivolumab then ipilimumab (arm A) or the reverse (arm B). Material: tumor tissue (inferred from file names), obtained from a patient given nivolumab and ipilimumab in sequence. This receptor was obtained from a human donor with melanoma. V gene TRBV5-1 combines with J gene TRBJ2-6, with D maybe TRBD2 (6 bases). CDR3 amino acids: CASSLAGGTGANVLTF. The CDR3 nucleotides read TGCGCCAGCAGCTTGGCGGGCGGGACCGGGGCCAACGTCCTGACTTTC.